The clone carrying this TCR beta chain was detected many times. Its antigen is unidentified. The sample comes from a study of metastatic and nonmetastatic thyroid tumors. Study overall: Where malignant and benign thyroid patients were concerned, repertoires were compared across blood and tumor or nodule tissue.

Findings and limits, study-wide: Reported TCR beta diversity, measured in blood and tumor, was significantly higher for malignant thyroid tumors than for benign nodules.

As processed by the authors: Clinicopathological groups differed in CDR3, with these differences serving to build a distant-metastasis classifier for papillary thyroid cancer. TCRdb re-called clones via MiXCR from the PCR reads. The V and J calls follow TCRdb's processing rather than the paper's. The profile shows under 55,000 clones, about a sixth of them singletons. The entire patient cohort was treatment-naive prior to thyroid surgery. Source material: blood. The sequence came from a female donor with papillary thyroid cancer or a benign thyroid nodule (not recorded which). Some clones in this sample may be carry-over from other donors' samples.

The CDR3: CASSQDRALGDTQYF. In DNA form, the CDR3 reads TGCGCCAGCAGCCAAGATCGTGCCCTGGGAGATACGCAGTATTTT. V and J are TRBV4-1 and TRBJ2-3; D not certain. This CDR3 has 15 amino acids. V gave up 0 bases and J gave up 5 bases, with 12 bases separating them. Germline V CDR1 and CDR2: MGHRA, YSYEKL.